This entry lists 21 T cell receptor beta chains sequenced from one sample in a study of Ad26.COV2.S vaccination and SARS-CoV-2 variants. The assay was immunoSEQ multiplex PCR, and TCRdb's table has in-frame clones only and misses some. Of about 480,000 clones listed, roughly 87% are singletons. The treatment is: some 20 received Ad26.COV2.S at low or high dose, single or two shots; several received placebo; per-sample allocation not given. Samples were taken on day 63 after the first vaccine or placebo injection. Material: peripheral blood, obtained in a trial of Ad26.COV2.S vaccine versus placebo. These receptors originate from a person aged 18-60 years who received the Ad26.COV2.S COVID-19 vaccine or a placebo.

The chain links TRBV29-1 to TRBJ2-1; 7 nucleotides line up with TRBD1. Germline-derived CDR1 and CDR2 are SQVTM and ANQGSEA. Losses at the gene ends were 3 bases for V and 4 bases for J; bases not matched to a gene: 6. The CDR3 runs to 14 residues. CDR3 in amino acids: CSVEHGTDYNEQFF. The CDR3 region has the DNA TGCAGCGTTGAGCATGGGACAGATTACAATGAGCAGTTCTTC.

This clone appeared a single time. The chain joins TRBV10-3 to TRBJ2-1; 9 nucleotides match TRBD2. The CDR3 runs 15 residues. The germline V gene encodes CDR1 ENHRY and CDR2 SYGVKD. The J segment lost 2 bases and the V segment lost 2 bases, leaving 1 base of the junction unmatched. The CDR3 loop is CAISEAGGPYNEQFF. CDR3 coding DNA: TGTGCCATCAGTGAGGCGGGAGGGCCCTACAATGAGCAGTTCTTC.

This clone was observed a few times. The chain uses TRBV5-4 and TRBJ2-7; TRBD2 matches 11 bases. Germline values: CDR1 SGHNT, CDR2 YYREEE (reference sequence). V trimming: 0 bases; J trimming: 5 bases; junction bases outside the gene matches: 7. The CDR3 has 16 amino acids. This CDR3 is CASSLGGLAGYNEQYF. DNA for the CDR3: TGTGCCAGCAGCTTGGGCGGACTAGCGGGTTACAACGAGCAGTACTTC.

V gene TRBV7-2 combines with J gene TRBJ1-1; possible D gene TRBD1, 6 bases. The CDR3 totals 13 residues. CDR1 is SGHTA and CDR2 is FQGNSA in the germline V gene. V shed 5 bases and J shed 4 bases, with 11 bases lying between them. CDR3 loop: CASSDWTATEAFF. The CDR3 DNA reads as TGTGCCAGCAGCGACTGGACAGCCACTGAAGCTTTCTTT.

In nucleotides, the CDR3 is TGTGCCAGCAGCTTAGGGGCCGCCAACACTGAAGCTTTCTTT. Its protein is CASSLGAANTEAFF. V is TRBV7-3 and J is TRBJ1-1; D perhaps matches TRBD1 (5 bases). Trimming shortened V by 2 bases and J by 2 bases, and 9 bases separated the two germline ends. The CDR3 consists of 14 residues. The germline gives CDR1 SGHTA, CDR2 FQGTGA.

The rearrangement uses TRBV9 and TRBJ2-1; 10 positions match TRBD2. V was pared by 4 bases and J by 0 bases, with 19 bases of the junction left unmatched. The germline CDR1 and CDR2 sequences are SGDLS and YYNGEE. The CDR3 has 21 amino acids. CDR3 nucleotides: TGTGCCAGCAGCATAAGAGGAGGACTAGCGGAGGCATCCCGCTCCTACAATGAGCAGTTCTTC. It translates to CASSIRGGLAEASRSYNEQFF.

V is TRBV5-1 and J is TRBJ2-5; no firm D call. This CDR3 is built from 14 residues. V dropped 0 bases and J dropped 2 bases, with 8 bases sitting between them. Germline CDR1 and CDR2: SGHRS and YFSETQ. The CDR3: CASSLGDRQETQYF. The CDR3 DNA sequence: TGCGCCAGCAGCTTGGGGGATCGACAAGAGACCCAGTACTTC.

CDR3 bases: TGCGCCAGCAGTCTGGGCTGTAGCGACACCCATCACACCGGGGAGCTGTTTTTT. Residues: CASSLGCSDTHHTGELFF. The gene calls are TRBV23-1 and TRBJ2-2; D might be TRBD2 (5 bases). TRBV23-1 is placed among ORFs of uncertain function. Trimming pared 4 bases from V and 3 bases from J, leaving 21 bases between. The CDR3 runs to 18 residues.

V gene TRBV23-1 combines with J gene TRBJ1-1; D possibly corresponds to TRBD1 (5 bases). TRBV23-1 is labeled an ORF, and its function is uncertain. The CDR3 is 15 amino acids. Trimming cost V 0 bases and J 3 bases, with 11 bases left between them. For the CDR3, the DNA is TGCGCCAGCAGTCAATCGTTCGGAGGGGACACTGAAGCTTTCTTT. Its translation: CASSQSFGGDTEAFF.

This clone was picked up one time. V gene TRBV5-5 combines with J gene TRBJ2-2, with unresolved D. The CDR3 is 13 amino acids. The V and J ends lost 0 bases and 11 bases respectively, with 11 bases between them. Germline lookup yields CDR1 SGHKS and CDR2 YYEKEE (reference sequence). The CDR3 sequence: CASSLDPGRELFF. DNA for the CDR3: TGTGCCAGCAGCTTGGACCCCGGGCGAGAGCTGTTTTTT.

This chain links TRBV5-5 with TRBJ2-7; D unclear. The CDR3 is 13 amino acids. CDR1 and CDR2 from the germline V gene are SGHKS and YYEKEE (reference sequence). Trimming removed 2 bases at V and 4 bases at J, with 10 bases between. The CDR3 loop is CASSFWERYEQYF. The CDR3 DNA is TGTGCCAGCAGCTTTTGGGAAAGGTACGAGCAGTACTTC. Combining the CDR3 with reference TRBV5-5 and TRBJ2-7 gives the whole variable domain DAGVTQSPTHLIKTRGQQVTLRCSPISGHKSVSWYQQVLGQGPQFIFQYYEKEERGRGNFPDRFSARQFPNYSSELNVNALLLGDSALYLCASSFWERYEQYFGPGTRLTVT.

The rearrangement uses TRBV5-1 and TRBJ2-3; D is tentatively TRBD1 or TRBD2 (5 bases each). Germline V gene lookup returns CDR1 SGHRS and CDR2 YFSETQ. CDR3 length equals 15 residues. Trimming removed 0 bases at V and 1 base at J, with 9 bases between. CDR3: CASSLDGGGTDTQYF. For the CDR3, the DNA is TGCGCCAGCAGCTTGGATGGGGGAGGCACAGATACGCAGTATTTT.

This sequence joins TRBV13 and TRBJ2-1; 10 bases line up with TRBD2. CDR3 length: 15 residues. From germline, CDR1 is PRHDT and CDR2 FYEKMQ (reference sequence). V lost 8 bases to trimming and J lost 5 bases; unmatched junction nucleotides: 9. CDR3 bases: TGTGCCAGCGCCACGACTAGCGGGTTAGACAATGAGCAGTTCTTC. Protein product: CASATTSGLDNEQFF.

This chain links TRBV6-5 with TRBJ1-2, with D hard to call. This CDR3 is 13 amino acids long. V lost 0 bases and J lost 7, with 9 bases in between. Germline loops: CDR1 MNHEY, CDR2 SVGAGI. The CDR3 region is CASSYSPAGGYTF. The CDR3 coding sequence is TGTGCCAGCAGTTACTCCCCGGCGGGTGGCTACACCTTC.

The genes are TRBV6-5 and TRBJ1-5; TRBD1 is a possible D gene (5 bases). V gave up 6 bases and J gave up 3 bases, with 9 bases separating them. The CDR3 has 13 residues. CDR1 is MNHEY and CDR2 is SVGAGI in the germline V gene. The CDR3 coding sequence is TGTGCCAGCAGCCGGGGGATCAATCAGCCCCAGCATTTT. This codes for CASSRGINQPQHF.

The CDR3 spells CSVERGQGTDTQYF. CDR3 nucleotides: TGCAGCGTTGAACGGGGACAGGGGACAGATACGCAGTATTTT. The chain uses TRBV29-1 and TRBJ2-3; 10 nucleotides match TRBD1. CDR3 size: 14 residues. Germline values: CDR1 SQVTM, CDR2 ANQGSEA. The V and J ends lost 2 bases and 3 bases, in that order; junction bases with no gene match: 2.

This clone was observed a handful of times. This chain joins TRBV5-4 and TRBJ1-4, with D tentatively TRBD1 (5 bases). Trimming took off 3 bases at V and 4 bases at J, with 10 bases between the two ends. Per germline, CDR1 SGHNT and CDR2 YYREEE (reference sequence). The CDR3 sequence is 14 residues long. CDR3 nucleotides: TGTGCCAGCAGCTCCCCAGGGCTTAATGAAAAACTGTTTTTT. As protein: CASSSPGLNEKLFF.

This rearrangement joins TRBV7-2 to TRBJ2-3; 7 nucleotides align to TRBD1. The CDR3 runs 14 residues. Per the germline V gene, CDR1 is SGHTA and CDR2 is FQGNSA. The ends lost 3 bases at V and 1 base at J; junction bases unmatched: 1. CDR3 residues: CASSFTGGTDTQYF. The CDR3 nucleotides are TGTGCCAGCAGCTTCACAGGGGGCACAGATACGCAGTATTTT.

This chain connects TRBV5-4 to TRBJ2-2; D uncertain. V was trimmed by 0 bases and J by 6 bases, leaving 15 bases between them. The CDR3 covers 16 residues. Germline CDR1 reads SGHNT; CDR2 reads YYREEE (reference sequence). The CDR3 DNA reads TGTGCCAGCAGCTTGGGGTTGTGGGAAGGGCCCGGGGAGCTGTTTTTT. Translation: CASSLGLWEGPGELFF.

This clone was detected a few times. The chain employs TRBV9 and TRBJ2-7, with D possibly matching TRBD1 (5 bases). The CDR3 covers 15 residues. Per the germline V gene, CDR1 is SGDLS and CDR2 is YYNGEE. Trimming left V 3 bases short and J 3 bases short, with 16 bases between. The CDR3 sequence: CASSGHDSPGYEQYF. CDR3 sequence (DNA): TGTGCCAGCAGCGGTCACGACAGTCCGGGCTACGAGCAGTACTTC.

This clone was observed once. This chain connects TRBV5-6 to TRBJ1-2; D gene ambiguous. Germline V lookup: CDR1 SGHDT, CDR2 YYEEEE. This CDR3 is built from 14 residues. V was cut by 0 bases and J by 1 base, with 7 bases left in between. For the CDR3, the DNA is TGTGCCAGCAGCTTGGCGGTCAATAACTATGGCTACACCTTC. The encoded protein is CASSLAVNNYGYTF.